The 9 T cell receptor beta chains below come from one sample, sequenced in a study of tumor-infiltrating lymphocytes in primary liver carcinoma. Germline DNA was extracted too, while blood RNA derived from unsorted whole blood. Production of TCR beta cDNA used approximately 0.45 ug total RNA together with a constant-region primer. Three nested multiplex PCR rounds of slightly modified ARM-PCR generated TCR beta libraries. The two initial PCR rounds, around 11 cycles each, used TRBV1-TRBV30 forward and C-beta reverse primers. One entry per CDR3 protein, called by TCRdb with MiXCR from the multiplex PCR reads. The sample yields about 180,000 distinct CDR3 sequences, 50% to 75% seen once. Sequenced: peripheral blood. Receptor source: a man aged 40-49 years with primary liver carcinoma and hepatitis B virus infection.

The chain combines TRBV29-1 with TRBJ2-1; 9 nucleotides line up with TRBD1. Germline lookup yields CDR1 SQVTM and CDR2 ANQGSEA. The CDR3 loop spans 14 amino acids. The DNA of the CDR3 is TGCAACGCCGAGGCCGGGACAGGGACCAATGAGCAGTTCTTC. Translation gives CNAEAGTGTNEQFF.

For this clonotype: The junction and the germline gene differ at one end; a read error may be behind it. For the CDR3, the DNA is TGCGCCAGCAGCAGTACCGACTCAGGTGGTGGAAAACTATTTTTT. Protein sequence: CASSSTDSGGGKLFF. The V gene is TRBV4-1, the J gene TRBJ1-4, with no clear D. CDR1 is MGHRA, CDR2 YSYEKL, per germline. The CDR3 runs 15 residues.

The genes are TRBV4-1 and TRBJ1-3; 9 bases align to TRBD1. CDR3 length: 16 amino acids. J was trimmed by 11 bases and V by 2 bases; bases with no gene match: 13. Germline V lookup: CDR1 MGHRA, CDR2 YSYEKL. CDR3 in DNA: TGCGCCAGCAGCCAAAACAGGGGGCCTCACGGAGACGCCATATATTTT. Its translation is CASSQNRGPHGDAIYF.

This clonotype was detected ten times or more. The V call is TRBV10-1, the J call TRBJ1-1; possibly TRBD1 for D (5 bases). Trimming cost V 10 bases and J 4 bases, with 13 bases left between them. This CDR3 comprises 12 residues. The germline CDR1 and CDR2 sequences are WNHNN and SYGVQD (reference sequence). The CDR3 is CANRGGVTEAFF. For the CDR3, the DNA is TGCGCCAACAGAGGAGGGGTCACTGAAGCTTTCTTT.

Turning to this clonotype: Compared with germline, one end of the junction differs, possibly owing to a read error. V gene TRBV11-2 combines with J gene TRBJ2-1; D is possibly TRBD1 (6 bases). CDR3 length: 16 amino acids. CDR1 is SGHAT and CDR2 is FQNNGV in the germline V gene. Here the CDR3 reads CASSLTGQRGLGGQFF. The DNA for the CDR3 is TGTGCCAGTAGCTTAACGGGACAAAGGGGATTAGGTGGGCAGTTCTTC.

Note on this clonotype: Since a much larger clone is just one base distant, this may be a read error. For the CDR3, the DNA is TGTGCCAGCAGTTCCGAGGCGCTAGCTGGGGCCAAAAAAATTCAGTACTTC. As protein: CASSSEALAGAKKIQYF. This chain connects TRBV11-2 to TRBJ2-4; either TRBD1 or TRBD2 may fit D (5 bases each). CDR3 length equals 17 residues. Germline-derived CDR1 and CDR2 are SGHAT and FQNNGV.

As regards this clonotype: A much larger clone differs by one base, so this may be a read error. CDR3 amino acids: CASSSGRQGSDEQYF. The CDR3 bases are TGTGCCAGCAGCTCGGGACGACAGGGGTCGGACGAGCAGTACTTC. This chain connects TRBV11-2 to TRBJ2-7, with 8 bases fitting TRBD1. CDR3 length: 15 amino acids. Germline CDR1 and CDR2: SGHAT and FQNNGV. With V trimmed by 4 bases and J by 5 bases, 10 bases remained unmatched.

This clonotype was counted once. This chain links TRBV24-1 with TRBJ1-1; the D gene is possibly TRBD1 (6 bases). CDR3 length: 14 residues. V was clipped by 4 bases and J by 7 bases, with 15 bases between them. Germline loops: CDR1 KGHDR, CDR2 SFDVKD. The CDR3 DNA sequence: TGTGCCACCAGTGACCCAACAGGGAAGAATGAAGCTTTCTTT. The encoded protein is CATSDPTGKNEAFF.

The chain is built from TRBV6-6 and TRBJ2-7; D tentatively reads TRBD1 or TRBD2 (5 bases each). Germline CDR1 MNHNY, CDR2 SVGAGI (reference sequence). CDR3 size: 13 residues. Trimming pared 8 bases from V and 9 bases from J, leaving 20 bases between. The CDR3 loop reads CASRDGDSLGQYF. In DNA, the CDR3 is TGTGCCAGCCGGGACGGTGACTCCCTGGGGCAGTACTTC.